The T cell receptor (beta chain) described here comes from a study of chemoradiotherapy in HPV16-positive cancers. Assay: immunoSEQ multiplex PCR; the TCRdb copy retains only in-frame clones and omits some. This table holds 9,500 to 15,000 clones, 70% to 80% found once. The sequence derives from a human donor with HPV-associated anogenital cancer. The sample was collected from a patient who underwent chemoradiotherapy.

The CDR3 sequence is CASSSGGSYEQYF. The CDR3 bases are TGCGCCAGCAGTTCAGGAGGCTCCTACGAGCAGTACTTC. V and J are TRBV10-1 and TRBJ2-7; D may be TRBD2 (5 bases). Per the germline V gene, CDR1 is WNHNN and CDR2 is SYGVQD (reference sequence). CDR3 length: 13 residues. V gave up 5 bases and J gave up 0 bases, with 8 bases separating them.